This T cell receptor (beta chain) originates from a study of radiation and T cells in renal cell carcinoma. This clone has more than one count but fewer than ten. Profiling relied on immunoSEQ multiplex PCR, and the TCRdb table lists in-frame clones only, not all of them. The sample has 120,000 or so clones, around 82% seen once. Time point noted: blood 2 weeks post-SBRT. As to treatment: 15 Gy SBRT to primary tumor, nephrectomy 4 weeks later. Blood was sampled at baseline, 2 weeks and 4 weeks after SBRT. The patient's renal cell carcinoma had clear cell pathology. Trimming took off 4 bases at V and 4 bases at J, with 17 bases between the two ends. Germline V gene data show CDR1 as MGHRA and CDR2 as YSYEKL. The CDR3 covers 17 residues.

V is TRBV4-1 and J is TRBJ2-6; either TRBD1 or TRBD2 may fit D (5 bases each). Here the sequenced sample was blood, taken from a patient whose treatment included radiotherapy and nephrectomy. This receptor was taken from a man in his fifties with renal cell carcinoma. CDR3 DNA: TGCGCCAGCAGCCCCCGAGGGGTAGGGGCCGGGGCCAACGTCCTGACTTTC. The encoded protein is CASSPRGVGAGANVLTF.